These 31 T cell receptor beta chains were sequenced from one sample in a study of T cell responses to AZD1222 COVID-19 vaccine. Using immunoSEQ multiplex PCR, the repertoire was profiled, and TCRdb retains in-frame clones only, with some absent. The repertoire holds over 70,000 clones, with roughly 86% as singletons. The starting material was peripheral blood, obtained on day 0 of AZD1222 vaccination. The receptors come from an adult in good health.

The chain is built from TRBV30 and TRBJ1-3, with D possibly being TRBD1 (6 bases). There are 14 residues in the CDR3. Trimming shortened V by 5 bases and J by 4 bases, and 15 bases separated the two germline ends. Germline lookup yields CDR1 GTSNPN and CDR2 SVGIG (reference sequence). The CDR3 spells CAWGTDRVGNTIYF. The CDR3 DNA reads as TGTGCCTGGGGCACGGACAGAGTGGGAAACACCATATATTTT.

This clone was observed a handful of times. CDR3: CASSPGGRPNYGYTF. In DNA, the CDR3 is TGTGCCAGTAGTCCCGGAGGGAGGCCGAACTATGGCTACACCTTC. This chain uses TRBV19 with TRBJ1-2, with unresolved D. Per germline, CDR1 LNHDA and CDR2 SQIVND (reference sequence). CDR3 length: 15 amino acids. The V end lost 5 bases, the J end lost 2 bases, and 15 bases lay between the germline ends.

CDR3 in amino acids: CASKYQETQYF. Written as DNA, the CDR3 is TGTGCCAGCAAGTACCAAGAGACCCAGTACTTC. V usage is TRBV2 and J usage is TRBJ2-5; D not resolved. V was shortened by 7 bases and J by 0 bases, with 3 bases between the two germline ends. The CDR3 has 11 amino acids. Germline assignment: CDR1 SNHLY and CDR2 FYNNEI.

This clone was seen a single time. The chain employs TRBV4-1 and TRBJ2-1; D gene unclear. Trimming pared 5 bases from V and 9 bases from J, leaving 17 bases between. This CDR3 is 14 amino acids long. Germline V gene lookup returns CDR1 MGHRA and CDR2 YSYEKL. CDR3 loop: CASSSDPVLGEQFF. The CDR3, as DNA: TGCGCCAGCAGCTCGGACCCCGTTTTGGGTGAGCAGTTCTTC.

The chain joins TRBV7-3 to TRBJ1-2; D is perhaps TRBD1 (5 bases). Trimming pared 5 bases from V and 5 bases from J, leaving 12 bases between. Germline CDR1 and CDR2: SGHTA and FQGTGA. The CDR3 runs 13 residues. This chain's CDR3 is CASSPQGGYGYTF. The CDR3 DNA reads as TGTGCCAGCAGCCCCCAGGGTGGTTATGGCTACACCTTC.

The chain combines TRBV2 with TRBJ1-1, with 9 bases aligning to TRBD1. Germline V CDR1 and CDR2: SNHLY, FYNNEI. The length of the CDR3 is 12 residues. With V trimmed by 5 bases and J by 7 bases, 2 bases remained unmatched. CDR3 in DNA: TGTGCCAGCAGTCAGGGACAGGGTGAAGCTTTCTTT. Translation: CASSQGQGEAFF. The whole variable domain, filled in from reference TRBV2 and TRBJ1-1, reads EPEVTQTPSHQVTQMGQEVILRCVPISNHLYFYWYRQILGQKVEFLVSFYNNEISEKSEIFDDQFSVERPDGSNFTLKIRSTKLEDSAMYFCASSQGQGEAFFGQGTRLTVV.

This clone was observed a few times. The rearrangement joins TRBV12-3 or TRBV12-4 to TRBJ1-2; unclear D gene. Trimming removed 3 bases at V and 4 bases at J, with 9 bases between. The CDR3 sequence is 13 residues long. CDR3 region: CASSFREIYGYTF. The CDR3 nucleotides read TGTGCCAGCAGTTTTAGGGAGATCTATGGCTACACCTTC.

The chain is built from TRBV10-1 and TRBJ1-2, with D uncertain. The length of the CDR3 is 13 residues. V was trimmed by 5 bases and J by 0 bases, leaving 7 bases between them. The germline V gene encodes CDR1 WNHNN and CDR2 SYGVQD (reference sequence). In DNA, the CDR3 is TGCGCCAGCAGTCCGGTCCCTAACTATGGCTACACCTTC. This codes for CASSPVPNYGYTF.

The rearrangement joins TRBV11-3 to TRBJ2-1, with 11 bases lining up with TRBD2. Germline V lookup: CDR1 SGHNT, CDR2 YENEEA. This CDR3 spans 20 amino acids. The V and J ends lost 0 bases and 1 base, in that order; junction bases with no gene match: 11. This CDR3 is CASSLDHSGTSGASYNEQFF. The CDR3 DNA is TGTGCCAGCAGCTTAGATCACTCAGGGACTAGCGGTGCTTCCTACAATGAGCAGTTCTTC.

V usage is TRBV7-9 and J usage is TRBJ1-5; tentative D call: TRBD1 (5 bases). This CDR3 is 15 amino acids long. Germline V lookup: CDR1 SEHNR, CDR2 FQNEAQ (reference sequence). V lost 1 base and J 0 bases, leaving 7 bases between the germline ends. The CDR3 sequence is CASSLGGNSNQPQHF. As DNA, the CDR3 is TGTGCCAGCAGCTTAGGGGGGAATAGCAATCAGCCCCAGCATTTT.

For the CDR3, the DNA is TGTGCCACCCGACTAGCGGGATACGAGCAGTACTTC. This encodes CATRLAGYEQYF. The chain uses TRBV19 and TRBJ2-7, with 11 positions matching TRBD2. Trimming at V came to 10 bases and at J to 4 bases, leaving 3 bases not matched to a gene. Germline assignment: CDR1 LNHDA and CDR2 SQIVND (reference sequence). The CDR3 consists of 12 residues.

The chain employs TRBV15 and TRBJ2-5; possibly TRBD1 for D (5 bases). The CDR3 sequence is 12 residues long. Germline V CDR1 and CDR2: LNHNV, YYDKDF (reference sequence). V lost 3 bases, J lost 5 bases, and 7 bases lay in between. The CDR3 region is CATSRGPETQYF. The DNA for the CDR3 is TGTGCCACCAGCAGGGGGCCGGAGACCCAGTACTTC.

The V and J genes are TRBV6-5 and TRBJ2-2, with TRBD2 identical over 8 bases. The CDR3 contains 15 residues. The J segment lost 9 bases and the V segment lost 6 bases, leaving 12 bases of the junction unmatched. Germline V gene sequence: CDR1 MNHEY, CDR2 SVGAGI. CDR3 region: CASRIFPSGYRELFF. As DNA, the CDR3 is TGTGCCAGCAGGATCTTTCCTAGCGGGTACCGGGAGCTGTTTTTT.

This chain joins TRBV6-4 and TRBJ2-1; 9 bases align to TRBD1. Looked up from germline, CDR1 is MRHNA and CDR2 is SNTAGT. The CDR3 runs 14 residues. After removal of 3 bases from V and 8 bases from J, the junction contained 5 bases not matched to a gene. The CDR3 bases are TGTGCCAGCAGTGAAGGACAGGGGAGCGATGAGCAGTTCTTC. This codes for CASSEGQGSDEQFF.

This clone appeared a few times. The chain uses TRBV27 and TRBJ1-6; TRBD1 aligns across 9 bases. The J segment lost 4 bases and the V segment lost 6 bases, leaving 7 bases of the junction unmatched. The CDR3 is 16 residues long. Per germline, CDR1 MNHEY and CDR2 SMNVEV (reference sequence). This chain's CDR3 is CASSVGQGTYNSPLHF. The CDR3 DNA sequence: TGTGCCAGCAGCGTTGGACAGGGGACTTATAATTCACCCCTCCACTTT.

This chain uses TRBV18 with TRBJ1-4; D is ambiguous. This CDR3 region has 15 residues. Germline CDR1 and CDR2: KGHSH and LQKENI. V gave up 5 bases and J gave up 5 bases, with 15 bases separating them. In nucleotides, the CDR3 is TGTGCCAGCTCATCACGCAGTGGCCCCAATGAAAAACTGTTTTTT. It yields the protein CASSSRSGPNEKLFF.

V and J are TRBV6-2 or TRBV6-3 and TRBJ1-2; the D gene is possibly TRBD1 (5 bases). This CDR3 has 13 amino acids. The V end lost 5 bases, the J end lost 8 bases, and 15 bases lay between the germline ends. The germline gives CDR1 MNHEY, CDR2 SVGEGT. The CDR3 DNA reads TGTGCCAGCAGTACCGGGGGGATCGACGGCTACACCTTC. This codes for CASSTGGIDGYTF.

The rearrangement joins TRBV5-1 to TRBJ2-7, with 8 bases matching TRBD2. The length of the CDR3 is 15 residues. Unmatched junction bases numbered 9, after V lost 4 bases and J lost 3 bases. Germline CDR1 is SGHRS and CDR2 is YFSETQ. CDR3 loop: CASSQQRERVYEQYF. CDR3 nucleotide sequence: TGCGCCAGCAGCCAACAGCGGGAGCGTGTCTACGAGCAGTACTTC.

The CDR3 is CASRVRQGLEAGELFF. DNA of the CDR3: TGTGCCAGCAGGGTACGACAAGGCCTGGAGGCCGGGGAGCTGTTTTTT. V is TRBV27 and J is TRBJ2-2, with a possible D match to TRBD2 (5 bases). In germline, CDR1 is MNHEY, CDR2 SMNVEV (reference sequence). The CDR3 totals 16 residues. Trimming pared 6 bases from V and 6 bases from J, leaving 20 bases between.

V usage is TRBV9 and J usage is TRBJ2-5, with D possibly TRBD2 on 5 matching bases. Germline-derived CDR1 and CDR2 are SGDLS and YYNGEE. This CDR3 spans 15 amino acids. Trimming removed 0 bases from V and 0 bases from J, with 9 bases in between. The CDR3, as DNA: TGTGCCAGCAGCGTAGCAAGCGGAAACCAAGAGACCCAGTACTTC. Translated: CASSVASGNQETQYF.

J is TRBJ2-2 and V is TRBV2, with a weak D call TRBD2 (7 bases). CDR1 SNHLY and CDR2 FYNNEI come from the germline V gene. The CDR3 has 16 amino acids. V was clipped by 2 bases and J by 4 bases, with 14 bases between them. DNA of the CDR3: TGTGCCAGCAGTGAACGGGGGGCCTCGATCACCGGGGAGCTGTTTTTT. Translating it yields CASSERGASITGELFF. The full variable domain, completed using reference TRBV2 and TRBJ2-2, is EPEVTQTPSHQVTQMGQEVILRCVPISNHLYFYWYRQILGQKVEFLVSFYNNEISEKSEIFDDQFSVERPDGSNFTLKIRSTKLEDSAMYFCASSERGASITGELFFGEGSRLTVL.

About this clone itself: The junction departs from germline at one end; a sequencing error may be responsible. J is TRBJ2-5 and V is TRBV2; TRBD1 might be the D (6 bases). This CDR3 spans 14 amino acids. The germline V gene has CDR1 SNHLY and CDR2 FYNNEI. DNA of the CDR3: TGTGCCAGCAGTGAATTGGGGGCTCAAGGGACCCAGTACTTC. It translates to CASSELGAQGTQYF.

This sequence joins TRBV27 and TRBJ2-7; TRBD2 aligns across 10 bases. CDR1 MNHEY and CDR2 SMNVEV come from the germline V gene (reference sequence). The CDR3 is 15 residues long. V lost 5 bases to trimming and J lost 6 bases; unmatched junction nucleotides: 10. The DNA for the CDR3 is TGTGCCAGCAGTCAATCTAGCGGGAGTTTTTTCGAGCAGTACTTC. It encodes CASSQSSGSFFEQYF.

CDR3 amino acids: CASSLLLAEKETQYF. The CDR3 DNA reads as TGTGCCAGCAGCTTACTTCTAGCGGAAAAAGAGACCCAGTACTTC. The rearrangement uses TRBV14 and TRBJ2-5; TRBD2 matches at 7 bases. CDR3 length: 15 residues. Germline loops: CDR1 SGHDN, CDR2 FVKESK. V lost 5 bases to trimming and J lost 3 bases; unmatched junction nucleotides: 9.

The sample holds one count of this clone. The rearrangement links TRBV5-1 to TRBJ1-5; D is unclear. This CDR3 contains 13 residues. The germline V and J ends were trimmed by 2 bases and 3 bases, with 6 bases remaining between them. Germline-derived CDR1 and CDR2 are SGHRS and YFSETQ. The CDR3, as DNA: TGCGCCAGCAGCTTTGGGGACAATCAGCCCCAGCATTTT. Amino acids: CASSFGDNQPQHF.

This chain connects TRBV12-3 or TRBV12-4 to TRBJ1-5; 7 positions match TRBD1. The CDR3 loop spans 13 amino acids. The V segment lost 8 bases and the J segment 7 bases; nucleotides outside the gene matches: 8. The CDR3 loop reads CASGDREGQPQHF. CDR3 sequence (DNA): TGTGCCAGCGGTGACAGGGAGGGGCAGCCCCAGCATTTT.

This rearrangement joins TRBV28 to TRBJ1-1; D gene uncertain. The CDR3 is 17 amino acids. V gave up 2 bases and J gave up 0 bases, with 16 bases separating them. Germline V gene data show CDR1 as MDHEN and CDR2 as SYDVKM. CDR3 in DNA: TGTGCCAGCAGTTTAATCGGACTGCCTCCCATGAACACTGAAGCTTTCTTT. It codes for CASSLIGLPPMNTEAFF.

The chain uses TRBV19 and TRBJ2-5; either TRBD1 or TRBD2 may fit D (5 bases each). This CDR3 is built from 14 residues. The V gene's germline CDR1 is LNHDA and CDR2 SQIVND (reference sequence). With 4 bases removed from V and 1 base from J, the gap between germline ends came to 10 bases. DNA for the CDR3: TGTGCCAGTAGTAAGGGACGGGTCCAAGAGACCCAGTACTTC. Protein product: CASSKGRVQETQYF.

This clone appeared a single time. The chain is built from TRBV9 and TRBJ2-1, with D possibly being TRBD2 (6 bases). V lost 2 bases and J 1 base, leaving 10 bases between the germline ends. This CDR3 is 15 amino acids long. Germline-derived CDR1 and CDR2 are SGDLS and YYNGEE. CDR3 in DNA: TGTGCCAGCAGCGTGGGTAGCGGATCCTACAATGAGCAGTTCTTC. Translating it yields CASSVGSGSYNEQFF.

V and J are TRBV6-4 and TRBJ2-2; possibly TRBD1 for D (5 bases). V lost 8 bases to trimming and J lost 0 bases, with 13 bases between them. The CDR3 has 15 residues. Germline V gives CDR1 MRHNA, CDR2 SNTAGT. CDR3 in amino acids: CASQPGHANTGELFF. The CDR3 DNA reads as TGTGCCAGCCAACCCGGACATGCGAACACCGGGGAGCTGTTTTTT.

The chain has TRBV19 and TRBJ2-2; TRBD2 aligns across 13 bases. CDR3 size: 16 residues. After removal of 5 bases from V and 6 bases from J, the junction contained 6 bases not matched to a gene. Germline assignment: CDR1 LNHDA and CDR2 SQIVND (reference sequence). Written as DNA, the CDR3 is TGTGCCAGTAGTTTAGGACTAGCGGGAGTATCCGGGGAGCTGTTTTTT. Its translation: CASSLGLAGVSGELFF.